Shown below are 8 T cell receptor beta chains from a single sample sequenced in a study of early T cells in non-severe SARS-CoV-2 infection (dated by TCRdb to the early 2020s). Library preparation used 5' RACE. TCRdb names NextSeq 500 as the instrument used. TCRdb trimmed public reads at Q25 via fastp, called clones via MiXCR and kept in-frame beta chains. Each entry merges the rows of one CDR3 protein and shows their most common DNA and genes. Counted in this sample were roughly 45,000 distinct CDR3 sequences; about 12% of them appeared once. 7.5% to 9.5% of the sample belongs to the ten largest clones. What was sequenced was whole blood. The receptors derive from an adult who was a healthcare worker with PCR-confirmed SARS-CoV-2 infection or an uninfected control (not recorded which).

The rearrangement links TRBV12-3 or TRBV12-4 to TRBJ2-7, with D possibly TRBD2 on 5 matching bases. With 7 bases removed from V and 3 bases from J, the gap between germline ends came to 13 bases. The CDR3 covers 13 residues. CDR3 protein: CASKPTRGYEQYF. The CDR3 DNA sequence: TGTGCCAGCAAACCTACCCGGGGCTACGAGCAGTACTTC.

In this sample, this clonotype turned up a few times. The chain recombines TRBV14 with TRBJ2-7; no definite D call. Between the trimmed V and J ends, which lost 1 base and 6 bases, there was a span of 13 bases. The CDR3 spans 14 residues. The germline gives CDR1 SGHDN, CDR2 FVKESK. The CDR3, as DNA: TGTGCCAGCAGCCAAGCATTCCCCGACGGCGAGCAGTACTTC. Translated, it gives CASSQAFPDGEQYF.

The chain has TRBV28 and TRBJ2-7; 9 bases match TRBD2. Germline lookup yields CDR1 MDHEN and CDR2 SYDVKM. The CDR3 totals 13 residues. The V segment lost 6 bases and the J segment 6 bases; nucleotides outside the gene matches: 6. CDR3 loop: CASSPSGRSEQYF. CDR3 DNA sequence: TGTGCCAGCAGCCCCAGCGGGAGGAGCGAGCAGTACTTC.

The CDR3 reads CASSSRRARPLTDTQYF. The CDR3 region has the DNA TGTGCCAGCAGCTCCCGGAGGGCCAGGCCTCTCACAGATACGCAGTATTTT. The chain is built from TRBV5-6 and TRBJ2-3; a weak D match, TRBD2 (6 bases). Germline V CDR1 and CDR2: SGHDT, YYEEEE. V was clipped by 3 bases and J by 2 bases, with 19 bases between them. The CDR3 totals 17 residues.

This clonotype has just a few counts. The chain carries TRBV7-9 and TRBJ2-1; 12 nucleotides match TRBD1. CDR3 size: 15 residues. CDR1 is SEHNR and CDR2 is FQNEAQ in the germline V gene (reference sequence). V was clipped by 4 bases and J by 5 bases; unmatched bases: 3. The CDR3 sequence: CASSSRDRGHNEQFF. The DNA of the CDR3 is TGTGCCAGCAGCTCCCGGGACAGGGGGCACAATGAGCAGTTCTTC.

In its sample, this clonotype was seen many times. V gene TRBV7-6 combines with J gene TRBJ2-5; D ambiguous. This CDR3 has 15 amino acids. Trimming removed 5 bases at V and 2 bases at J, with 15 bases between. Germline CDR1 is SGHVS and CDR2 is FNYEAQ. The CDR3 is CASSPTVYKQETQYF. In nucleotides, the CDR3 is TGTGCCAGCAGCCCCACGGTATACAAACAAGAGACCCAGTACTTC.

The chain is built from TRBV13 and TRBJ1-1; no clear D. V was clipped by 3 bases and J by 11 bases, with 7 bases between them. Germline loops: CDR1 PRHDT, CDR2 FYEKMQ (reference sequence). The CDR3 consists of 10 residues. The CDR3 nucleotides are TGTGCCAGCAGCTTTAAAAGGGCTTTCTTT. Translation gives CASSFKRAFF.

The chain joins TRBV5-1 to TRBJ2-3, with 9 bases matching TRBD2. Germline lookup yields CDR1 SGHRS and CDR2 YFSETQ. V was clipped by 6 bases and J by 4 bases; unmatched bases: 9. This CDR3 contains 15 residues. CDR3: CASNRLAGSSDTQYF. In DNA, the CDR3 is TGCGCCAGCAATCGGCTAGCGGGGAGTTCAGATACGCAGTATTTT.